A selection of T cell receptor beta chains follows, all from one sample in a study of identical twins. TCRdb ran MiXCR on the 5' RACE reads and lists one entry per CDR3 protein. Among about 900,000 distinct CDR3 sequences, approximately 13% were seen once, and the ten largest hold 1.5% to 2%. The data were also submitted as part of a second study, on yellow fever vaccine responses in identical twins.

Sequenced input: PBMCs. The receptors here all came from a woman in her late teens or twenties in good health. Each CDR3 is given with its conserved first and last residue. Fields, in order: J gene, V gene, clone size, D gene, CDR3 DNA, CDR3 protein. The D gene is left open where the match is weak. Clone size is not always given. Where it is, it says once, few, many or a class for expanded clones.

j_gene: TRBJ2-5; v_gene: TRBV7-9; abundance: many; d_gene: .; CDR3nt: TGTGCCAGCAGCTTAGCGCGCTCGATCCAAGAGACCCAGTACTTC; CDR3aa: CASSLARSIQETQYF
j_gene: TRBJ2-3; v_gene: TRBV4-1; abundance: .; d_gene: TRBD2; CDR3nt: TGCGCCAGCAGCCAAGAAGGGAGCGGGAGGGGTTCTAGCACAGATACGCAGTATTTT; CDR3aa: CASSQEGSGRGSSTDTQYF
j_gene: TRBJ2-1; v_gene: TRBV10-3; abundance: .; d_gene: .; CDR3nt: TGTGCCATCAGTGTGAACTACAATGAGCAGTTCTTC; CDR3aa: CAISVNYNEQFF
j_gene: TRBJ2-1; v_gene: TRBV7-9; abundance: .; d_gene: TRBD1; CDR3nt: TGTGCCAGCAGCCCTCCCCGGGACAGGGTATGGGAGCAGTTCTTC; CDR3aa: CASSPPRDRVWEQFF
j_gene: TRBJ2-2; v_gene: TRBV3-1; abundance: few; d_gene: TRBD2; CDR3nt: TGTGCCAGCAGCCAAGGAACTCTAGCGGGAGAGAAAGAGGGGACCGGGGAGCTGTTTTTT; CDR3aa: CASSQGTLAGEKEGTGELFF
j_gene: TRBJ1-4; v_gene: TRBV3-1; abundance: .; d_gene: TRBD1; CDR3nt: TGTGCCAGCAGCCAAGATCCGGGACAGTCCGAAAAACTGTTTTTT; CDR3aa: CASSQDPGQSEKLFF
j_gene: TRBJ2-2; v_gene: TRBV11-2; abundance: .; d_gene: TRBD1; CDR3nt: TGTGCCAGCAGCGCCCGGACAGGGGGGCCCGGGGAGCTGTTTTTT; CDR3aa: CASSARTGGPGELFF
j_gene: TRBJ2-4; v_gene: TRBV10-3; abundance: few; d_gene: TRBD1; CDR3nt: TGTGCCATCAGTGAGTCCCGACAGGGGGGGCAATCGGCCAAAAACATTCAGTACTTC; CDR3aa: CAISESRQGGQSAKNIQYF
j_gene: TRBJ2-1; v_gene: TRBV5-1; abundance: many; d_gene: .; CDR3nt: TGCGCCAGCAGCTTGTACCAATTGACACATGAGCAGTTCTTC; CDR3aa: CASSLYQLTHEQFF
j_gene: TRBJ1-5; v_gene: TRBV21-1; abundance: few; d_gene: .; CDR3nt: TGTGCCAGCAGCAAAGACGGCCGACAGCCGAATCAGCCCCAGCATTTT; CDR3aa: CASSKDGRQPNQPQHF
j_gene: TRBJ2-7; v_gene: TRBV10-3; abundance: many; d_gene: TRBD1; CDR3nt: TGTGCCATCAGTGATTTACAGGGGGCTGACGAGCAGTACTTC; CDR3aa: CAISDLQGADEQYF
j_gene: TRBJ2-2; v_gene: TRBV7-9; abundance: .; d_gene: TRBD1; CDR3nt: TGTGCCAGCAGCCCGGGACAGGGGATCGGGGAGCTGTTTTTT; CDR3aa: CASSPGQGIGELFF
j_gene: TRBJ2-1; v_gene: TRBV7-3; abundance: few; d_gene: .; CDR3nt: TGTGCCAGCGGTCCCCCCCTTCGGGATGAGCAGTTCTTC; CDR3aa: CASGPPLRDEQFF
j_gene: TRBJ2-3; v_gene: TRBV19; abundance: few; d_gene: TRBD2; CDR3nt: TGTGCCAGTAGTCAACCAGCGGGGGGGGCAGATACGCAGTATTTT; CDR3aa: CASSQPAGGADTQYF
j_gene: TRBJ2-5; v_gene: TRBV29-1; abundance: few; d_gene: .; CDR3nt: TGCAGCGTTGAAGATTTTGAGGTAGAGACCCAGTACTTC; CDR3aa: CSVEDFEVETQYF
j_gene: TRBJ2-4; v_gene: TRBV5-1; abundance: few; d_gene: TRBD1; CDR3nt: TGCGCCAGCAGTCCGACAGGGGGCTACATTCAGTACTTC; CDR3aa: CASSPTGGYIQYF
j_gene: TRBJ2-1; v_gene: TRBV7-9; abundance: few; d_gene: TRBD2; CDR3nt: TGTGCCAGCAGCTTAGCGGCTAGCGGGGGACTGGATGAGCAGTTCTTC; CDR3aa: CASSLAASGGLDEQFF